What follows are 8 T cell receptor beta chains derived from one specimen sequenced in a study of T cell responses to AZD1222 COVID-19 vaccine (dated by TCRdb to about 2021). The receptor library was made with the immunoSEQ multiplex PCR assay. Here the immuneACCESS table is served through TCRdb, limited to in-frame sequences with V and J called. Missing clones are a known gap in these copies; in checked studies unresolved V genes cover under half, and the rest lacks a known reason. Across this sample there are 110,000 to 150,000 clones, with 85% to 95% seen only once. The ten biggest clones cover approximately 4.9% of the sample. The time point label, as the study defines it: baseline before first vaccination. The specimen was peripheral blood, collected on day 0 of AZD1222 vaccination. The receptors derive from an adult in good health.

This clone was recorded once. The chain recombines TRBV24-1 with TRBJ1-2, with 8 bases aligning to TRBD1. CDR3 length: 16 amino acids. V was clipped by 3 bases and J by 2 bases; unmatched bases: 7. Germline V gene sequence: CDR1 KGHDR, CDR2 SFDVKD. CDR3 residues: CATSDPQRQGNYGYTF. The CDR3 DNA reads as TGTGCCACCAGTGATCCCCAGCGACAGGGGAACTATGGCTACACCTTC.

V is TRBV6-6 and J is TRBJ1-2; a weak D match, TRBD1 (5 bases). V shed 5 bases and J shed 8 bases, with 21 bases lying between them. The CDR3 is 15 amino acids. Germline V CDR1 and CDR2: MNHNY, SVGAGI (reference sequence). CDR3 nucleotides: TGTGCCAGCAGTCCCCAGAACAGGTGGGGGAAGGGCTACACCTTC. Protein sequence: CASSPQNRWGKGYTF.

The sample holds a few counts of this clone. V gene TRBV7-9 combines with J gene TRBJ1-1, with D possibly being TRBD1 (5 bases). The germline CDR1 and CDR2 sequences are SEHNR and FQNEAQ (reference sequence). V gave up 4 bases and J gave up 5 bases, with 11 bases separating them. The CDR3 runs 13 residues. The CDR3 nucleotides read TGTGCCAGCAGCTCCCCAGGGAGGACTGAAGCTTTCTTT. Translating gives CASSSPGRTEAFF. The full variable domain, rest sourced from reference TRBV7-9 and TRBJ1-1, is DTGVSQNPRHKITKRGQNVTFRCDPISEHNRLYWYRQTLGQGPEFLTYFQNEAQLEKSRLLSDRFSAERPKGSFSTLEIQRTEQGDSAMYLCASSSPGRTEAFFGQGTRLTVV.

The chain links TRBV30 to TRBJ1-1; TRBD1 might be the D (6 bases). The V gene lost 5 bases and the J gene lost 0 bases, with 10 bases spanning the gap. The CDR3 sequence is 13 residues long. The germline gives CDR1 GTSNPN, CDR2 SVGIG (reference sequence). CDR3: CAWGDILNTEAFF. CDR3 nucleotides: TGTGCCTGGGGGGACATCCTGAACACTGAAGCTTTCTTT.

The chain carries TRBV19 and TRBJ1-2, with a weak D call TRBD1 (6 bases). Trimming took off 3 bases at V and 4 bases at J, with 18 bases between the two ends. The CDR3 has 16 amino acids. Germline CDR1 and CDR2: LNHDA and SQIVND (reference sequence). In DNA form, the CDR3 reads TGTGCCAGTAGTATGGGGGCAGCCGCTACCGTCTATGGCTACACCTTC. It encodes CASSMGAAATVYGYTF.

The DNA of the CDR3 is TGTGCCAGCAGTCCGACTAGCGGGGTCTACAATGAGCAGTTCTTC. This translates into CASSPTSGVYNEQFF. The rearrangement uses TRBV27 and TRBJ2-1; 11 positions agree with TRBD2. This CDR3 spans 15 amino acids. The germline gives CDR1 MNHEY, CDR2 SMNVEV (reference sequence). J gave up 3 bases and V 5 bases, and 3 bases lay outside the gene matches.

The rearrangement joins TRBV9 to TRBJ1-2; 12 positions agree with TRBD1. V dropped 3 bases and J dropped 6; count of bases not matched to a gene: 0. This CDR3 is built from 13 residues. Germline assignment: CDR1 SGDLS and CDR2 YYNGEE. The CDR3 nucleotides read TGTGCCAGCAGCGGGGACAGGGGGCATGGCTACACCTTC. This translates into CASSGDRGHGYTF.

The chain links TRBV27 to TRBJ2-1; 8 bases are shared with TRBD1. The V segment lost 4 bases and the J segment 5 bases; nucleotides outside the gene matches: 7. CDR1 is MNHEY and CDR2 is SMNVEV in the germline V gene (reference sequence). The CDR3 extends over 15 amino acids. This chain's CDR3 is CASSSLGQGDNEQFF. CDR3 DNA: TGTGCCAGCAGTTCCCTAGGACAGGGCGACAATGAGCAGTTCTTC.